This entry is about one T cell receptor beta chain. Measured with immunoSEQ multiplex PCR; TCRdb has only the in-frame clones, and not every one. The sample consists of over 110,000 clones, approximately 80% of them appearing once. Trimming removed 5 bases from V and 4 bases from J; junction bases left unmatched: 9. Germline V gene sequence: CDR1 MDHEN, CDR2 SYDVKM. This CDR3 contains 16 residues. This entry comes from a study of blood T cell repertoires in COVID-19. Sample: peripheral blood. The chain links TRBV28 to TRBJ1-3; 9 bases agree with TRBD1. The clonotype comes from an older woman with acute or convalescent COVID-19. The CDR3 DNA reads as TGTGCCAGCAGTCTCTCACAGGGGGCTACGGGAAACACCATATATTTT. Translation: CASSLSQGATGNTIYF.